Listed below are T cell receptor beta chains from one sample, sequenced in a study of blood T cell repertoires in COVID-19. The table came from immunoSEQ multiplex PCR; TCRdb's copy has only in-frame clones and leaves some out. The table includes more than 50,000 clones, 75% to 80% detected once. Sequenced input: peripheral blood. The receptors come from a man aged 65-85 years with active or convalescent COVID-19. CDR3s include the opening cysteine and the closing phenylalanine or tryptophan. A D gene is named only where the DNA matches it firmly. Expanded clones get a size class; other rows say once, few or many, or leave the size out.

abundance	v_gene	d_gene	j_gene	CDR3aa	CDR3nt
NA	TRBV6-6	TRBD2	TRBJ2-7	CASSGTSGYSYEQYF	TGTGCCAGCAGTGGGACTAGCGGTTACTCCTACGAGCAGTACTTC
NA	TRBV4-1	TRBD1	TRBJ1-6	CASSQEGQGPSYNSPLHF	TGCGCCAGCAGCCAAGAGGGACAGGGTCCTTCCTATAATTCACCCCTCCACTTT
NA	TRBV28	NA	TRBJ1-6	CAGGTRVNSPLHF	TGTGCCGGGGGGACCCGAGTTAATTCACCCCTCCACTTT
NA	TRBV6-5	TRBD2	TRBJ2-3	CASSLAGDPSDTQYF	TGTGCCAGCAGCTTAGCGGGGGACCCCTCAGATACGCAGTATTTT
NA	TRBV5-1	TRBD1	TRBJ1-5	CASSLGDRDNQPQHF	TGCGCCAGCAGCTTGGGGGACAGGGACAATCAGCCCCAGCATTTT
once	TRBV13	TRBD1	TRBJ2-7	CASSSTGGAEQYF	TGTGCCAGCAGCTCGACAGGGGGGGCCGAGCAGTACTTC
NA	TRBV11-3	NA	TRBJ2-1	CASSLDPGLRFF	TGTGCCAGCAGCTTAGATCCGGGTTTGCGGTTCTTC
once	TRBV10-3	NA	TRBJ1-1	CAIRGTEGTEAFF	TGTGCCATCCGGGGGACTGAAGGGACTGAAGCTTTCTTT
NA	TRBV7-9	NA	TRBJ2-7	CASGDSAATYEQYF	TGTGCCAGCGGGGACTCGGCCGCAACCTACGAGCAGTACTTC
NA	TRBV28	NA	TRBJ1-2	CASTLGPYGYTF	TGTGCCAGCACCTTGGGGCCATATGGCTACACCTTC
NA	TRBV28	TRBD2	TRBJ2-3	CASMVAGGLIRLDTQYF	TGTGCCAGCATGGTAGCGGGGGGGCTAATTAGACTGGATACGCAGTATTTT
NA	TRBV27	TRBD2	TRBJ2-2	CASSILAENTGELFF	TGTGCCAGCAGTATACTAGCGGAGAACACCGGGGAGCTGTTTTTT
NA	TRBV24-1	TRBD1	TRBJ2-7	CATSDRSRGLLYEQYF	TGTGCCACCAGTGACCGGTCCAGGGGGCTGCTTTACGAGCAGTACTTC
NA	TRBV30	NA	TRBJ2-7	CAWSPGSSYEQYF	TGTGCCTGGAGTCCGGGGAGCTCCTACGAGCAGTACTTC
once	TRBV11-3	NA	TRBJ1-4	CASSLVFSSDEKLFF	TGTGCCAGCAGCTTAGTATTCAGTTCCGATGAAAAACTGTTTTTT
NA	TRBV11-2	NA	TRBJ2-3	CASSYTTGNTDTQYF	TGTGCCAGCAGCTACACGACGGGGAACACAGATACGCAGTATTTT
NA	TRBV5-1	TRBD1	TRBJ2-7	CASSLTGTVYEQYF	TGCGCCAGCAGCTTGACCGGGACAGTCTACGAGCAGTACTTC
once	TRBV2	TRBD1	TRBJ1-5	CASSADRNSNQPQHF	TGTGCCAGCAGTGCGGACAGGAATAGCAATCAGCCCCAGCATTTT
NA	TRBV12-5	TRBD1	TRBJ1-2	CASGLLGQGYYGYTF	TGTGCTAGTGGTTTGTTGGGACAGGGGTACTATGGCTACACCTTC
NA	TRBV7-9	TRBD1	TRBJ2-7	CASSPGQGIRPFYEQYF	TGTGCCAGCAGCCCCGGACAGGGGATCAGACCCTTCTACGAGCAGTACTTC
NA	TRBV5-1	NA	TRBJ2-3	CASSLSTDTQYF	TGCGCCAGCAGCTTGTCAACAGATACGCAGTATTTT
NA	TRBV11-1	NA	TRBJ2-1	CASSLVPVGDEQFF	TGTGCCAGCAGCTTAGTTCCAGTCGGGGATGAGCAGTTCTTC
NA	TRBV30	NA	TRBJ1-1	CAWSVSVNTEAFF	TGTGCCTGGAGTGTATCTGTGAACACTGAAGCTTTCTTT
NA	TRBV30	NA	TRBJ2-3	CAWSGGADTQYF	TGTGCCTGGAGTGGGGGGGCAGATACGCAGTATTTT
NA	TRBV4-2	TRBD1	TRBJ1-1	CASSQHRDSVTEAFF	TGTGCCAGCAGCCAACACCGGGACAGCGTCACTGAAGCTTTCTTT
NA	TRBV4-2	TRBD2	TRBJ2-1	CASSPGPSGGYNEQFF	TGTGCCAGCAGCCCAGGACCTAGCGGGGGGTACAATGAGCAGTTCTTC
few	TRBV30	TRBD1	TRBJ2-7	CAWRPTGGPYEQYF	TGTGCCTGGAGACCTACAGGGGGACCCTACGAGCAGTACTTC
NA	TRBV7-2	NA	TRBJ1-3	CASSLQGLSSGNTIYF	TGTGCCAGCAGCTTACAGGGCCTTAGCTCTGGAAACACCATATATTTT
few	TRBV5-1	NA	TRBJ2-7	CASRPRDTSYEQYF	TGCGCCAGCAGGCCCCGGGACACCTCCTACGAGCAGTACTTC
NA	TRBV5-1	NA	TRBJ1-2	CASRQPQENYGYTF	TGCGCCAGCAGACAACCACAGGAAAACTATGGCTACACCTTC
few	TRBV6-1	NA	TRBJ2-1	CASSEAGSKDEQFF	TGTGCCAGCAGTGAAGCGGGGAGCAAGGATGAGCAGTTCTTC
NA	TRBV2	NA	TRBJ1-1	CASRTHQNTEAFF	TGTGCCAGCAGGACACATCAAAACACTGAAGCTTTCTTT
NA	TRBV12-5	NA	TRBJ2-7	CASALSGTTYEQYF	TGTGCTAGTGCCCTTAGCGGAACTACCTACGAGCAGTACTTC
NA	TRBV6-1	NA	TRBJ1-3	CASQGGNTIYF	TGTGCCAGCCAGGGGGGAAACACCATATATTTT
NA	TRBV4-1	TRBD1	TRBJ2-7	CASSQAGQGISYEQYF	TGCGCCAGCAGCCAAGCGGGACAGGGAATCTCCTACGAGCAGTACTTC
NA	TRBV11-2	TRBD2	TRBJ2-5	CASSLMSGGEETQYF	TGTGCCAGCAGCTTAATGTCGGGGGGTGAAGAGACCCAGTACTTC
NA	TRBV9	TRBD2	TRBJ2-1	CASREEAGGVHEQFF	TGTGCCAGCAGAGAAGAGGCGGGAGGGGTCCATGAGCAGTTCTTC
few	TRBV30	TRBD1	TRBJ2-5	CAWKIQGAQETQYF	TGTGCCTGGAAAATCCAGGGGGCCCAAGAGACCCAGTACTTC
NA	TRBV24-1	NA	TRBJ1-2	CATSDPHVLDYGYTF	TGTGCCACCAGTGATCCTCACGTGCTAGACTATGGCTACACCTTC
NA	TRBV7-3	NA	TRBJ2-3	CASTQPKSENTDTQYF	TGTGCCAGCACCCAGCCGAAGTCGGAGAACACAGATACGCAGTATTTT
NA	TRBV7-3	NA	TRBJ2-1	CASSLKQGPYNEQFF	TGTGCCAGCAGCTTAAAGCAGGGGCCCTACAATGAGCAGTTCTTC
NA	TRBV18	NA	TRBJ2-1	CASSKEGLSYNEQFF	TGTGCCAGCTCAAAAGAGGGACTCTCCTACAATGAGCAGTTCTTC
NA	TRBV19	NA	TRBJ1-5	CASRSGAGHQPQHF	TGTGCCAGTAGGTCTGGGGCAGGGCATCAGCCCCAGCATTTT
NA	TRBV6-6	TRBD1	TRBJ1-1	CASSARDRQNTEAFF	TGTGCCAGCAGTGCCCGGGACAGGCAGAACACTGAAGCTTTCTTT
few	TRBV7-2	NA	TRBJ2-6	CASSLSGGSGANVLTF	TGTGCCAGCAGCTTAAGCGGCGGCTCTGGGGCCAACGTCCTGACTTTC
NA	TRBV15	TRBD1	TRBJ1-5	CATSRDLQGAEFWPQHF	TGTGCCACCAGCAGAGATTTACAGGGGGCTGAGTTTTGGCCCCAGCATTTT
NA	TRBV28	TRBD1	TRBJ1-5	CASSPQGAGNQPQHF	TGTGCCAGCAGCCCTCAGGGGGCTGGCAATCAGCCCCAGCATTTT
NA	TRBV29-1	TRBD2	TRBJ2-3	CSVDAASGGTDTQYF	TGCAGCGTTGATGCGGCTAGCGGGGGCACAGATACGCAGTATTTT